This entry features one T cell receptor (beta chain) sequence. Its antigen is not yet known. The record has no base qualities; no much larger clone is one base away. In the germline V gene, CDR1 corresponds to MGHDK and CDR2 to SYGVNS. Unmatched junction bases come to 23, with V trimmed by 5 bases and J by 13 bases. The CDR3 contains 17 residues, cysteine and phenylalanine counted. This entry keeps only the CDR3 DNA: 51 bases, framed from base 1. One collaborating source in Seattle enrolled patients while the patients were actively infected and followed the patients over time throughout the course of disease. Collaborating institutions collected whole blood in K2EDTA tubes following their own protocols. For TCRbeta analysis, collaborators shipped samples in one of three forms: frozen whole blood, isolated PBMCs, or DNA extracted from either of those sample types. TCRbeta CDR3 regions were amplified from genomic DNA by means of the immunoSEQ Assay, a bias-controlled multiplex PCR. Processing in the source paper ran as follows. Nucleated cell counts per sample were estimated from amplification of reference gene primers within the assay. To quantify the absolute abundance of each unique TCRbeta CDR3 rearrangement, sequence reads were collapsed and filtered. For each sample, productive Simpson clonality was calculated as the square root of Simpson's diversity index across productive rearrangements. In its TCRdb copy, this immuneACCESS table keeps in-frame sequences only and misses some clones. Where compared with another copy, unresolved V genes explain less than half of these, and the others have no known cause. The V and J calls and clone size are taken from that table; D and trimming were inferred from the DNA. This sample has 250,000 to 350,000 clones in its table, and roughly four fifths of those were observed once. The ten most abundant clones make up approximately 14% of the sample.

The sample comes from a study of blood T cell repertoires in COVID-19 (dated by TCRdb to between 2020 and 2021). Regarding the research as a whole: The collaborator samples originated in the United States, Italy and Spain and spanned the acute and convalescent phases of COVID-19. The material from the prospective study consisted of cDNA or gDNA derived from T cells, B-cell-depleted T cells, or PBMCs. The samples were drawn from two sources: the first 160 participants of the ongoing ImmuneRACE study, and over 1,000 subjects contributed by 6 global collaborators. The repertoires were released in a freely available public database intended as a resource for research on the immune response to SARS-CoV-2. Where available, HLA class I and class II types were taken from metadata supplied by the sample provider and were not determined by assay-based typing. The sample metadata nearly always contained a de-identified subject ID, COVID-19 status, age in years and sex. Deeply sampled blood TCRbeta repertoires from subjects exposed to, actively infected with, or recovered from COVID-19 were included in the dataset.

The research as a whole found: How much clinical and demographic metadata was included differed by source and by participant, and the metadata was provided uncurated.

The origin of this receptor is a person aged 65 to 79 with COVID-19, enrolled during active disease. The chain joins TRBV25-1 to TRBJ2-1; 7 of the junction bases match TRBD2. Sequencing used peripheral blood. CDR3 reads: CASSPMDGSERSGNQFF. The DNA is TGTGCCAGCAGTCCGATGGATGGGTCGGAACGAAGCGGGAATCAGTTCTTC.